The rows below give T cell receptor beta chains drawn from one sample of a study of cytomegalovirus exposure and HLA in healthy donors. Method: immunoSEQ multiplex PCR; TCRdb's copy keeps in-frame clones and lacks some. The sample has roughly 43,000 clones, over 85% seen once. Sequences were obtained from PBMCs. Every receptor here comes from a young woman in good health and CMV-seronegative. CDR3s include the opening cysteine and the closing phenylalanine or tryptophan. D genes are given only for firm matches. Some rows mark clone size as missing; the rest say once, few, many or name a class of expanded clone.

V gene	J gene	clone size	D gene	CDR3 DNA	CDR3 protein
TRBV25-1	TRBJ2-7	-	TRBD1	TGTGCCAGCAGGGGGACAGGGAGGACGAGTTACGAGCAGTACTTC	CASRGTGRTSYEQYF
TRBV6-6	TRBJ2-5	-	-	TGTGCCAGCAGTTCCCCCTTAGGAGGGCGGGAGACCCAGTACTTC	CASSSPLGGRETQYF
TRBV5-8	TRBJ1-2	-	-	TGTGCCAGCAGCTTCCCGGGGAACTATGGCTACACCTTC	CASSFPGNYGYTF
TRBV7-2	TRBJ1-4	once	-	TGTGCCAGCAGCTTAAAAGTATCGGCTAATGAAAAACTGTTTTTT	CASSLKVSANEKLFF
TRBV5-6	TRBJ2-7	-	TRBD2	TGTGCCAGCAGCTCCCTTAGCGGGGGGGCTTACGAGCAGTACTTC	CASSSLSGGAYEQYF
TRBV15	TRBJ1-1	-	-	TGTGCCACCAGCAGAGATCGGGGGAGCACTGAAGCTTTCTTT	CATSRDRGSTEAFF
TRBV10-1	TRBJ2-1	-	TRBD1	TGCGCCAGCAGTGAAGGTGGACAGGGACACAGGGAGCAGTTCTTC	CASSEGGQGHREQFF
TRBV7-3	TRBJ2-1	-	-	TGTGCCAGCAGCTTAACCTCCGGTTCCCCCTACAATGAGCAGTTCTTC	CASSLTSGSPYNEQFF
TRBV19	TRBJ1-1	-	-	TGTGCCAGTAAAAACCCGCGGGACACTGAAGCTTTCTTT	CASKNPRDTEAFF
TRBV10-3	TRBJ2-7	few	TRBD1	TGTGCCATCAGTGTACAGGGGGCAGGCGAGCAGTACTTC	CAISVQGAGEQYF
TRBV5-1	TRBJ2-2	-	-	TGCGCCAGCAGCCGGGACTCAATGGGTAACGGGGAGCTGTTTTTT	CASSRDSMGNGELFF
TRBV6-5	TRBJ2-2	once	TRBD2	TGTGCCAGCAGTTACTTAACGGGGGGGAACACCGGGGAGCTGTTTTTT	CASSYLTGGNTGELFF
TRBV9	TRBJ2-5	-	TRBD2	TGTGCCAGCAGCCCTTTTAAGGCTAGCGGGGGCCGGGGGGAGACCCAGTACTTC	CASSPFKASGGRGETQYF
TRBV13	TRBJ1-4	-	TRBD1	TGTGCCAGCAGCCGGAGGACAGGGGATAATGAAAAACTGTTTTTT	CASSRRTGDNEKLFF
TRBV2	TRBJ1-4	-	-	TGTGCCAGCAGTGAAGCATCGGGGGAGTCCGTTTTT	CASSEASGESVF